This is a list of T cell receptor beta chains from one sample in a study of blood T cells in healthy people across ages. MiXCR, run by TCRdb on the 5' RACE reads, gives a single entry per CDR3 protein. The repertoire holds 600,000 to 850,000 distinct CDR3 sequences, 20% to 25% seen once, with 9% to 9.5% in the top ten. The same data also contributed to another study, on T cells of mothers and their children.

The sequenced sample consisted of blood. The receptors shown here come from a boy under 18 in good health. CDR3s include the opening cysteine and the closing phenylalanine or tryptophan. A D gene is named only where the DNA matches it firmly. For some rows the clone size is stated as once, few or many, or as a class when expanded; others skip it.

few | NA | TRBJ2-5 | TRBV29-1 | CSVANRGGETQYF | TGCAGCGTGGCAAACAGGGGGGGAGAGACCCAGTACTTC
few | NA | TRBJ1-3 | TRBV12-3/TRBV12-4 | CASRIRDKGNTIYF | TGTGCCAGCAGAATCAGGGATAAAGGAAACACCATATATTTT
NA | TRBD2 | TRBJ2-5 | TRBV12-3/TRBV12-4 | CASTPGGVQQYF | TGTGCCAGCACCCCGGGAGGAGTGCAGCAGTACTTC
NA | NA | TRBJ2-5 | TRBV29-1 | CSPLDIWETQYF | TGCAGCCCCCTAGACATTTGGGAGACCCAGTACTTC
few | NA | TRBJ2-5 | TRBV19 | CASSMRGQETQYF | TGTGCCAGTAGTATGCGAGGACAAGAGACCCAGTACTTC
few | NA | TRBJ1-2 | TRBV7-4 | CASSTWAWTDYGYTF | TGTGCCAGCAGCACTTGGGCTTGGACGGACTATGGCTACACCTTC
NA | NA | TRBJ2-7 | TRBV29-1 | CSVPRDNSYEQYF | TGCAGCGTCCCCCGGGACAACTCCTACGAGCAGTACTTC
NA | TRBD2 | TRBJ2-1 | TRBV6-2/TRBV6-3 | CASSYLLAGAADGDEQFF | TGTGCCAGCAGTTACCTGCTAGCGGGGGCCGCCGACGGTGATGAGCAGTTCTTC
NA | NA | TRBJ1-2 | TRBV2 | CASSRQLPGGYTF | TGTGCCAGCAGTAGACAGCTTCCGGGAGGCTACACCTTC
NA | TRBD2 | TRBJ2-2 | TRBV7-2 | CASSLGLAGEYTGELFF | TGTGCCAGCAGCTTAGGCCTAGCGGGGGAGTACACCGGGGAGCTGTTTTTT
few | NA | TRBJ1-5 | TRBV12-3/TRBV12-4 | CASKAALGNQPQHF | TGTGCCAGCAAGGCAGCCTTAGGCAATCAGCCCCAGCATTTT
NA | TRBD2 | TRBJ2-3 | TRBV5-6 | CASLLAGETDTQYF | TGTGCCAGCTTACTAGCGGGAGAAACAGATACGCAGTATTTT
NA | NA | TRBJ2-7 | TRBV28 | CASSFILAGAYEQYF | TGTGCCAGCAGTTTTATTCTGGCAGGGGCCTACGAGCAGTACTTC
NA | TRBD2 | TRBJ2-7 | TRBV3-1 | CASAPLIVAGVTGNEQYF | TGTGCCAGCGCCCCCCTAATCGTAGCGGGAGTCACGGGGAACGAGCAGTACTTC
few | TRBD1 | TRBJ1-2 | TRBV7-9 | CASTSGQANYGYTF | TGTGCCAGCACCTCGGGACAGGCAAACTATGGCTACACCTTC
NA | TRBD2 | TRBJ2-1 | TRBV20-1 | CSAPRASGSFVDEQFF | TGCAGTGCTCCGCGGGCTAGCGGGAGTTTTGTCGATGAGCAGTTCTTC
NA | TRBD1 | TRBJ2-7 | TRBV5-6 | CASSRAPGQQNSYEQYF | TGTGCCAGCAGCCGAGCGCCGGGACAGCAAAACTCCTACGAGCAGTACTTC
NA | TRBD2 | TRBJ2-1 | TRBV20-1 | CSASDTVAGGRYNEQFF | TGCAGTGCTAGTGATACCGTAGCGGGAGGGCGGTACAATGAGCAGTTCTTC
NA | TRBD1 | TRBJ2-3 | TRBV6-2/TRBV6-3 | CASSRGQGWTDTQYF | TGTGCCAGCAGCCGCGGACAGGGGTGGACAGATACGCAGTATTTT
few | NA | TRBJ1-3 | TRBV4-3 | CASSQYRALGNTIYF | TGCGCCAGCAGCCAATACAGGGCGCTCGGAAACACCATATATTTT